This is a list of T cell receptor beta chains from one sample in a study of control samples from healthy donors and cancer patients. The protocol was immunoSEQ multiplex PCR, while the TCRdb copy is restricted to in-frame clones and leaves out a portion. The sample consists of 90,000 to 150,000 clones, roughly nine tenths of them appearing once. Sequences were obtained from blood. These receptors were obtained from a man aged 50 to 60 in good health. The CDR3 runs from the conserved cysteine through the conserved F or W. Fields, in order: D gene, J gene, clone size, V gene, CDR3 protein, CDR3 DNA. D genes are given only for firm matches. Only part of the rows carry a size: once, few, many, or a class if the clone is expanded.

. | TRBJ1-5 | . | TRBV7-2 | CASSLLPPGGGQPQHF | TGTGCCAGCAGCTTACTTCCCCCCGGGGGCGGTCAGCCCCAGCATTTT
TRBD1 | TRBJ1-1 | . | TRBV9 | CASSLTTGGNTEAFF | TGTGCCAGCAGCCTTACGACAGGGGGAAACACTGAAGCTTTCTTT
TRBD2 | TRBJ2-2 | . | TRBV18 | CASSPWGLASGTGELFF | TGTGCCAGCTCACCATGGGGACTAGCAAGTGGTACCGGGGAGCTGTTTTTT
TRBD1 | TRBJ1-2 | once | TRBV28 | CASSLGTGTYGYTF | TGTGCCAGCAGCCTCGGGACAGGGACCTATGGCTACACCTTC
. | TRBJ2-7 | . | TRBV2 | CASSEGTLSYEQYF | TGTGCCAGCAGTGAGGGAACCCTTTCCTACGAGCAGTACTTC
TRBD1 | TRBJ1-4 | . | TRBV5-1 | CASSPQGGGGEKLFF | TGCGCCAGCAGCCCCCAGGGGGGCGGAGGTGAAAAACTGTTTTTT
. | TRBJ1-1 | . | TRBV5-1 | CASSFLHLGRSRPEAFF | TGCGCCAGCAGCTTTCTTCACTTAGGACGGTCGAGGCCTGAAGCTTTCTTT
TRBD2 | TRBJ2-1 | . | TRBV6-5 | CASRGAGGKSAQFF | TGTGCCTCCCGGGGGGCGGGGGGCAAAAGTGCGCAGTTCTTC
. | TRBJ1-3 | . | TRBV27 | CASSSRGPGNTIYF | TGTGCCAGCAGTTCGCGGGGTCCTGGAAACACCATATATTTT
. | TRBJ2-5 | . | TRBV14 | CASSQVMGLETQYF | TGTGCCAGCAGCCAAGTAATGGGGCTCGAGACCCAGTACTTC
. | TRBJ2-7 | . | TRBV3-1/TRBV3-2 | CASSHPATYEQYF | TGTGCCAGCAGCCACCCCGCGACCTACGAGCAGTACTTC
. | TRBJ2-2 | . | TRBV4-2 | CASSQETGGVTGELFF | TGTGCCAGCAGCCAAGAAACCGGCGGGGTCACCGGGGAGCTGTTTTTT
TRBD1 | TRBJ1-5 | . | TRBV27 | CASSLTQGGQPQHF | TGTGCCAGCAGTTTAACGCAGGGGGGTCAGCCCCAGCATTTT
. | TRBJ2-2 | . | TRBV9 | CASSVGRQGNGELFF | TGTGCCAGCAGCGTAGGGCGGCAGGGAAACGGGGAGCTGTTTTTT
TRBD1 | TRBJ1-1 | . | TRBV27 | CASSSRDRQAFF | TGTGCCAGCAGCAGCCGGGACAGACAAGCTTTCTTT
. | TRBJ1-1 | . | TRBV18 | CASSPAGEAFF | TGTGCCAGCTCACCAGCGGGGGAAGCTTTCTTT
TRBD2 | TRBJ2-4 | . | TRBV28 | CASSLSSGGTKNIQYF | TGTGCCAGCAGTTTGTCTAGCGGGGGAACCAAAAACATTCAGTACTTC
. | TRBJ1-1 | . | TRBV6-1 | CASSERSDTEAFF | TGTGCCAGCAGTGAAAGGTCAGACACTGAAGCTTTCTTT
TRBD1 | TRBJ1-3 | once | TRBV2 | CASRVNQGAGGNTIYF | TGTGCCAGCAGGGTTAACCAGGGGGCGGGCGGAAACACCATATATTTT
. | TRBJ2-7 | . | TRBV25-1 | CASSDGGPPYYEQYF | TGTGCCAGCAGTGACGGGGGGCCACCCTACTACGAGCAGTACTTC
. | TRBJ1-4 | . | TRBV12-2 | CASRLVPRRGHEKLFF | TGTGCAAGTCGCTTAGTTCCCCGAAGGGGCCATGAAAAACTGTTTTTT
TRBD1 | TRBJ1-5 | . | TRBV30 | CAWSTTGQGHSNQPQHF | TGTGCCTGGAGTACCACGGGACAGGGGCATAGCAATCAGCCCCAGCATTTT
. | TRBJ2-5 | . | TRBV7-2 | CASSSAEVRWTQYF | TGTGCCAGCAGCTCGGCGGAAGTCCGGTGGACCCAGTACTTC
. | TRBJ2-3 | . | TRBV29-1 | CSVSGTLTDTQYF | TGCAGCGTCAGTGGGACACTAACAGATACGCAGTATTTT
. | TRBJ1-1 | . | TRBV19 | CASSILGVATTEAFF | TGTGCCAGTAGTATCCTTGGGGTGGCGACCACTGAAGCTTTCTTT
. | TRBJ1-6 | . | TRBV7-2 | CASSLDSDSPLHF | TGTGCCAGCAGCTTGGACAGTGATTCACCCCTCCACTTT
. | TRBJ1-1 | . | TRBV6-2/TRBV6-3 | CASSYYPYGENRRTEAFF | TGTGCCAGCAGTTACTATCCTTACGGGGAAAATCGAAGGACTGAAGCTTTCTTT
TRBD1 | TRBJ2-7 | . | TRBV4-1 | CASSQDIWGQGYEQYF | TGCGCCAGCAGCCAAGATATATGGGGACAGGGTTACGAGCAGTACTTC
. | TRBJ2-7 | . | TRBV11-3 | CASSLGGLDGPYEQYF | TGTGCCAGCAGCTTGGGGGGTCTGGACGGACCCTACGAGCAGTACTTC
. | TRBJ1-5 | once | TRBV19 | CASSSGGASQPQHF | TGTGCCAGTAGTTCCGGGGGGGCTAGTCAGCCCCAGCATTTT
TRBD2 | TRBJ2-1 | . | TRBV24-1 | CATSAPGQGLLAGGSYNEQFF | TGTGCCACCAGTGCCCCGGGACAGGGCCTACTAGCGGGGGGTTCCTACAATGAGCAGTTCTTC
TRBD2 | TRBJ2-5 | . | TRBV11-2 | CASSLGLAVQETQYF | TGTGCCAGCAGCTTGGGACTAGCGGTACAAGAGACCCAGTACTTC
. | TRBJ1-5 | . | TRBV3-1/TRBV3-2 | CASSQVGQPQHF | TGTGCCAGCAGCCAGGTGGGGCAGCCCCAGCATTTT
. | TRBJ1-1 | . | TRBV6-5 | CASSRQAMNTEAFF | TGTGCCAGCAGCCGACAGGCAATGAACACTGAAGCTTTCTTT
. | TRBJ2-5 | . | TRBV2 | CASSDTGRGETQYF | TGTGCCAGCAGTGACACAGGGCGCGGAGAGACCCAGTACTTC
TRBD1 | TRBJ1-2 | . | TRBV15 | CATSRAPGQGSTF | TGTGCCACCAGCAGAGCGCCGGGACAGGGCAGCACCTTC
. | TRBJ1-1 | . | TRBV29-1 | CSARQEPNTEAFF | TGCAGCGCCCGACAGGAGCCGAACACTGAAGCTTTCTTT
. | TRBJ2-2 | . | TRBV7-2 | CASSFDIANTGELFF | TGTGCCAGCAGCTTCGATATCGCGAACACCGGGGAGCTGTTTTTT
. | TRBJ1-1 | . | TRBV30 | CAWSLTMNTEAFF | TGTGCCTGGAGTCTTACAATGAACACTGAAGCTTTCTTT
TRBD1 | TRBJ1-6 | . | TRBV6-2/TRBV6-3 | CASSYESPGQGTAPLHF | TGTGCCAGCAGTTACGAATCCCCGGGACAGGGAACCGCACCCCTCCACTTT
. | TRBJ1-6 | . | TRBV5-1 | CASSLLGYSSYNSPLHF | TGCGCCAGCAGCTTGTTGGGTTATAGCTCCTATAATTCACCCCTCCACTTT
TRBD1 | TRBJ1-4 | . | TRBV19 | CASSPGQGAVLFF | TGTGCCAGTAGCCCGGGACAGGGGGCGGTACTGTTTTTT
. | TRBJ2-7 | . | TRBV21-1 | CASSKASGAKGYEQYF | TGTGCCAGCAGCAAAGCGTCAGGGGCGAAGGGTTACGAGCAGTACTTC
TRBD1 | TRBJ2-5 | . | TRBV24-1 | CATSDRAGTGVGRETQYF | TGTGCCACCAGTGATCGCGCCGGGACAGGGGTAGGTCGGGAGACCCAGTACTTC
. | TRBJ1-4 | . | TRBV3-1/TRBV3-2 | CASSPEGSATNEKLFF | TGTGCCAGCAGCCCGGAGGGGAGCGCAACTAATGAAAAACTGTTTTTT
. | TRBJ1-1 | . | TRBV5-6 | CASSFGRSWDTEAFF | TGTGCCAGCAGCTTCGGACGTTCTTGGGACACTGAAGCTTTCTTT
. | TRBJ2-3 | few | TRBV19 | CASSIELGEDTQYF | TGTGCCAGTAGTATAGAACTAGGCGAGGATACGCAGTATTTT
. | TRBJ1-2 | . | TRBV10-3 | CAITSGVTGDGYTF | TGTGCCATCACCTCGGGGGTTACGGGAGATGGCTACACCTTC
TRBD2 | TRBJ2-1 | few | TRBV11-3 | CASSFESGGARNEQFF | TGTGCCAGCAGCTTCGAGAGCGGGGGGGCCCGGAATGAGCAGTTCTTC
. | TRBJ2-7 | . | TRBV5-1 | CASRPDSIYEQYF | TGCGCCAGCAGACCCGACAGCATCTACGAGCAGTACTTC
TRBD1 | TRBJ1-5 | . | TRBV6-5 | CASRMDRGSNQPQHF | TGTGCCAGCAGGATGGACAGGGGTAGCAATCAGCCCCAGCATTTT
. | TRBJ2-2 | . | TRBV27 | CASSLLDRNTGELFF | TGTGCCAGCAGTTTATTGGACAGAAACACCGGGGAGCTGTTTTTT
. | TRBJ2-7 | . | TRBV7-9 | CASSYPSRGESYEQYF | TGTGCCAGCAGCTACCCCAGCAGGGGGGAATCCTACGAGCAGTACTTC
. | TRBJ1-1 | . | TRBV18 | CASLQGAYTEAFF | TGTGCCAGCTTACAGGGTGCGTACACTGAAGCTTTCTTT
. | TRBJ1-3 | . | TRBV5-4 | CASSSGGVNSGNTIYF | TGTGCCAGCAGCTCCGGCGGGGTGAATTCTGGAAACACCATATATTTT
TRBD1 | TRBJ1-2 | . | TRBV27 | CASSLKGQGGPFYGYTF | TGTGCCAGCAGTTTAAAGGGACAGGGGGGCCCTTTTTATGGCTACACCTTC
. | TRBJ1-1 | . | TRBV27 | CASSLRTGMNTEAFF | TGTGCCAGCAGTTTAAGGACGGGGATGAACACTGAAGCTTTCTTT
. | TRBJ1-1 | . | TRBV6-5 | CASSYPSWSRGTEAFF | TGTGCCAGCAGTTACCCCTCCTGGAGCAGGGGCACTGAAGCTTTCTTT